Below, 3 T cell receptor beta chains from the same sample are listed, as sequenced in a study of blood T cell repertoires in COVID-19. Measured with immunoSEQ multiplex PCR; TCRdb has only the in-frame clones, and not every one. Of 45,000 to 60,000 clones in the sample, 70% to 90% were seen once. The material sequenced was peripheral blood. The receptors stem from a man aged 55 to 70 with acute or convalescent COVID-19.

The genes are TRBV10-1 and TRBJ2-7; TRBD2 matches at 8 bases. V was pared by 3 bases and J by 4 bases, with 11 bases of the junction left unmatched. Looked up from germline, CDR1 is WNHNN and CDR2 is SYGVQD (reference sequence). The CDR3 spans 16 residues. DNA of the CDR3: TGCGCCAGCAGTGACCCTTTGGGGAGCGGGAGTTACGAGCAGTACTTC. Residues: CASSDPLGSGSYEQYF.

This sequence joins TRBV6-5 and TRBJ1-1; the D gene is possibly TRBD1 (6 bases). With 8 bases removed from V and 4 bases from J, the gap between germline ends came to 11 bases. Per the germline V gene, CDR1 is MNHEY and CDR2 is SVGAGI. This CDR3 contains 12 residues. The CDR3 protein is CASGAGVTEAFF. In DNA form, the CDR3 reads TGTGCCAGCGGGGCAGGGGTCACTGAAGCTTTCTTT.

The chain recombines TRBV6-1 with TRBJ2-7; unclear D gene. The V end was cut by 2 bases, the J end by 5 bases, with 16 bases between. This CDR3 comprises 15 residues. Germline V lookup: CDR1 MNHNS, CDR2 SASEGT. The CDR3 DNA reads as TGTGCCAGCAGTGAAATGCGCCGAGTCGTGCACGAGCAGTACTTC. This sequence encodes CASSEMRRVVHEQYF.